The clone carrying this T cell receptor beta chain showed up just a few times. What it binds is unknown. This sample stems from a study of siplizumab effects on memory and regulatory T cells. Findings and limits, study-wide: Naive T cells appeared more diverse than memory cells and seemed to be major alloresponse contributors. Alloreactive sequences traceable to unstimulated CD4+ memory cells declined significantly under siplizumab.

Measured with immunoSEQ multiplex PCR; TCRdb has only the in-frame clones, and not every one. The sample has tens of thousands of clones, less than 95% seen once. The clonotype comes from a human donor in good health. Sequencing was performed on CD8+ T cells sorted from blood.

CDR3 residues: CASSQPGLYNSPLHF. The CDR3 coding sequence is TGCGCCAGCAGTCAGCCGGGTCTCTATAATTCACCCCTCCACTTT. The chain combines TRBV23-1 with TRBJ1-6; no reliable D call. TRBV23-1 is placed among ORFs of uncertain function. The CDR3 totals 15 residues. Deletions cut 3 bases from V and 3 bases from J, with 9 bases between.